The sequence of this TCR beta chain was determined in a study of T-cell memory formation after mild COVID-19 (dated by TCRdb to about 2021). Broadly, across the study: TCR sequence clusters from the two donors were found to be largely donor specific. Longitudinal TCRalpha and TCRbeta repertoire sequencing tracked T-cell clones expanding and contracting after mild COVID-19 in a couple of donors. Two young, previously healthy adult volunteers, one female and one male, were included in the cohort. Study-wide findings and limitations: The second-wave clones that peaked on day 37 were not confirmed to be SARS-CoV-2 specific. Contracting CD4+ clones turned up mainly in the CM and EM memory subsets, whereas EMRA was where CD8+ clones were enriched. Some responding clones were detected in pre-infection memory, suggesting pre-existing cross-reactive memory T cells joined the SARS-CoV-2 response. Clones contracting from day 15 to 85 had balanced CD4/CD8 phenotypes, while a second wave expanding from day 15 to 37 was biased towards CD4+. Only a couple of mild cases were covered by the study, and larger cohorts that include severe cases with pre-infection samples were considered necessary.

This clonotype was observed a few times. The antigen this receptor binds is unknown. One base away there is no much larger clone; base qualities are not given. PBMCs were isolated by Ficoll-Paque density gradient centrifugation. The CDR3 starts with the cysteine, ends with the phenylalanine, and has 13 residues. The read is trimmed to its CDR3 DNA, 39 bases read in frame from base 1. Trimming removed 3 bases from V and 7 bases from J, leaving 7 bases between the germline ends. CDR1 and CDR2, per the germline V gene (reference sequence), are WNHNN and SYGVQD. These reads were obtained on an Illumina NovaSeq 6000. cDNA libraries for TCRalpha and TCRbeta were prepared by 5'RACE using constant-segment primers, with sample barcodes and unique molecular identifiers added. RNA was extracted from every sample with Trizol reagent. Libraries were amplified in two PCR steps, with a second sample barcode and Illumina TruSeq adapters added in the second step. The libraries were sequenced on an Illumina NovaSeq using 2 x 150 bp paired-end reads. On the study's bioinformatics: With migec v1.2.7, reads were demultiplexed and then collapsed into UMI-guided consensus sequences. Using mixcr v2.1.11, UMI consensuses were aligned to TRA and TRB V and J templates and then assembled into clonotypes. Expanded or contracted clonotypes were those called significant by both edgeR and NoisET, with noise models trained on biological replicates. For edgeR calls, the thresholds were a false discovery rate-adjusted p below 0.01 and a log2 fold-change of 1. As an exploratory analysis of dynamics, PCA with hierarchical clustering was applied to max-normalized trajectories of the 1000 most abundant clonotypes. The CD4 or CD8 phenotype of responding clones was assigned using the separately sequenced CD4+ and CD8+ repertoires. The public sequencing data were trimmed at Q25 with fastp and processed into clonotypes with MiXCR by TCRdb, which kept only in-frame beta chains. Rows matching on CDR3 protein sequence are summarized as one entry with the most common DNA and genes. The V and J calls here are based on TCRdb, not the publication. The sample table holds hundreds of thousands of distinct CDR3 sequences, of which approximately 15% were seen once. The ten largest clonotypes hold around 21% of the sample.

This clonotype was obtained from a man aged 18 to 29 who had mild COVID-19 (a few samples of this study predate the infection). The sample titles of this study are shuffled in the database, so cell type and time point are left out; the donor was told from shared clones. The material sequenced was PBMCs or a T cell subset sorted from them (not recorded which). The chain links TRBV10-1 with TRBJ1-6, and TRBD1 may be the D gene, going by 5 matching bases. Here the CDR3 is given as CASSDRVNSPLHF. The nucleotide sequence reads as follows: TGCGCCAGCAGTGACAGGGTAAATTCACCCCTCCACTTT.